This TCR beta chain was obtained from a study of blood T cell repertoires in COVID-19. Germline lookup yields CDR1 SGHNT and CDR2 YYREEE (reference sequence). The ends were cut back, 0 bases at V and 2 bases at J, with 7 bases in the middle. CDR3 length: 14 amino acids. Profiling relied on immunoSEQ multiplex PCR, and the TCRdb table lists in-frame clones only, not all of them. The sample shows 150,000 to 200,000 clones, about 81% of them seen only once. Seattle researchers signed up patients amid active infection and tracked them longitudinally. The sequencing input was peripheral blood. The receptor comes from a woman older than 75 with COVID-19, enrolled during active disease. The chain has TRBV5-4 and TRBJ2-3; D possibly corresponds to TRBD2 (6 bases). The DNA for the CDR3 is TGTGCCAGCAGCTTGGGGGACTTCACAGATACGCAGTATTTT. Translation gives CASSLGDFTDTQYF.